The rows below give T cell receptor beta chains drawn from one sample of a study of blood T cell repertoires in COVID-19. Generated by immunoSEQ multiplex PCR, the TCRdb table keeps only in-frame clones and is missing some. The table records about 150,000 clones, approximately 86% of them present only once. The sequencing input was peripheral blood. All receptors come from a man in his 70s with acute or convalescent COVID-19. Both conserved end residues are trimmed from each CDR3.

cdr3_aa,j_call,v_call
ASSTYSRGGQY,TRBJ2-7,TRBV28
ASSGGLGYNEQF,TRBJ2-1,TRBV11-2
ASSFAGSVEQY,TRBJ2-7,TRBV5-1
ASSYLTGNTEAF,TRBJ1-1,TRBV5-8
ASSAGTGGNEQY,TRBJ2-7,TRBV5-1
ASGAFVDTEAF,TRBJ1-1,TRBV19
ASSVREGFNTEAF,TRBJ1-1,TRBV9
ASSEGWGGRYEQY,TRBJ2-7,TRBV25-1
ASSILAGQGVETQY,TRBJ2-5,TRBV19
ASSSGTSGTLGVDTQY,TRBJ2-3,TRBV5-8
ASRRDRQETQY,TRBJ2-5,TRBV7-2
ATSAIPSLAGPYNEQF,TRBJ2-1,TRBV19
ASSLDGGPYNEQF,TRBJ2-1,TRBV5-4
ASRPALGGTDTQY,TRBJ2-3,TRBV19
ASSLISGRPGGEQF,TRBJ2-1,TRBV7-3
ASSSRAEGPNS,TRBJ2-7,TRBV5-4
AISARDRGIQY,TRBJ2-4,TRBV10-3
ASSGGLAGRPSTDTQY,TRBJ2-3,TRBV5-1
ATKTGTGEKLF,TRBJ1-4,TRBV15
ASSKVAYTIY,TRBJ1-3,TRBV7-9
AISDHDRVLDTEAF,TRBJ1-1,TRBV10-3
ASSVKPLTTGSGGYT,TRBJ1-2,TRBV9
ASSIGGANTGELF,TRBJ2-2,TRBV19
ASSSGTGIDTQY,TRBJ2-3,TRBV7-9
ASSKREISYNEQF,TRBJ2-1,TRBV19
ASSLAGTVTYEQY,TRBJ2-7,TRBV7-2
ASRGGSTDTQY,TRBJ2-3,TRBV28
ASSDTSGMGEQC,TRBJ2-7,TRBV5-1
ASSQGSGLDTIY,TRBJ1-3,TRBV14
ASSPPSGRATDTQY,TRBJ2-3,TRBV27
ASSRQRLNTEAF,TRBJ1-1,TRBV11-2
ASSLGTSGVTDTQY,TRBJ2-3,TRBV5-4
ASSSGLRNTGELF,TRBJ2-2,TRBV27
ASRRRRDNEQF,TRBJ2-1,TRBV7-8
ASSQDPQTSVHNEQF,TRBJ2-1,TRBV4-3
ASSPGTTNYGYT,TRBJ1-2,TRBV5-1
ASSLGLAAAYEQY,TRBJ2-7,TRBV7-2